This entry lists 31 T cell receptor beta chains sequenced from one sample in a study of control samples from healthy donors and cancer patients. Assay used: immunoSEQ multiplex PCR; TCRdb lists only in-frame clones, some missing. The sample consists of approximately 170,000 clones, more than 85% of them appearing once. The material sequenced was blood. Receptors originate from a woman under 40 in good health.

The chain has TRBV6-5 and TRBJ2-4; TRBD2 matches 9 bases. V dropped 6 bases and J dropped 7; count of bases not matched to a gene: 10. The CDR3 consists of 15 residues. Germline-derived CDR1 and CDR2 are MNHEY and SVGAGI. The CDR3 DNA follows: TGTGCCAGCAGCAATAGCGGGAGCGGGGCGAACATTCAGTACTTC. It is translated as CASSNSGSGANIQYF.

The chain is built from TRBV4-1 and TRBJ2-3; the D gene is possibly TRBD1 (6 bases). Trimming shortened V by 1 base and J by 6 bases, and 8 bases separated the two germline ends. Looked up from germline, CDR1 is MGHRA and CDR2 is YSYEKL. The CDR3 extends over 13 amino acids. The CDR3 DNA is TGCGCCAGCAGCCAAGGCACAGGGGATACGCAGTATTTT. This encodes CASSQGTGDTQYF.

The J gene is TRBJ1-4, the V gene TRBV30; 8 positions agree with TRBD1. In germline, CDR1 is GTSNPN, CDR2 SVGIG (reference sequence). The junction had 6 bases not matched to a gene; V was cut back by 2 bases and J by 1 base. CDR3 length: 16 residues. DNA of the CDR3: TGTGCCTGGAGTCGGGGCAGGGGGCAAACTAATGAAAAACTGTTTTTT. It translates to CAWSRGRGQTNEKLFF.

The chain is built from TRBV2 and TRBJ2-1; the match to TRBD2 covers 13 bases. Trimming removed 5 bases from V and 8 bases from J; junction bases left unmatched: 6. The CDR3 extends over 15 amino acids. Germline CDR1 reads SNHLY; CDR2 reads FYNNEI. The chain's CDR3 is CASSRTSGSFDEQFF. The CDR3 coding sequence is TGTGCCAGCAGTCGGACTAGCGGGAGCTTTGATGAGCAGTTCTTC.

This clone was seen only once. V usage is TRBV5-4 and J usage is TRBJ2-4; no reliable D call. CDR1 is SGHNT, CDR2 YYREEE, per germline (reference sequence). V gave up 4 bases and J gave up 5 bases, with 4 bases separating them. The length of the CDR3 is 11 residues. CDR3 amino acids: CASSHENIQYF. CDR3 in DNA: TGTGCCAGCAGCCATGAAAACATTCAGTACTTC.

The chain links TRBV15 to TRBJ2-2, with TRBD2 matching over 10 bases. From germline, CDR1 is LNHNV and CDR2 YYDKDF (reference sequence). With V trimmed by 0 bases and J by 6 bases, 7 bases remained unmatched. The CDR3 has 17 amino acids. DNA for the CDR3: TGTGCCACCAGCAGAGATAGGCTAGCGGGAGTGGCCGGGGAGCTGTTTTTT. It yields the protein CATSRDRLAGVAGELFF.

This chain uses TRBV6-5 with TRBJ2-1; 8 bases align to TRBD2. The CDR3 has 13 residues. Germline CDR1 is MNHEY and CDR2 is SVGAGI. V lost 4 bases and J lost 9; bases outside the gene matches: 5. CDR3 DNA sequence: TGTGCCAGCAGTTCCTCCCGGGGGGGTGAGCAGTTCTTC. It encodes CASSSSRGGEQFF.

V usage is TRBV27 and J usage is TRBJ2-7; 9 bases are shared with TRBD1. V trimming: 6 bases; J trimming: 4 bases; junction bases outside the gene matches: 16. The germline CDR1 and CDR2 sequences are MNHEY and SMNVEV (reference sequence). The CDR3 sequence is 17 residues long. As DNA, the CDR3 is TGTGCCAGCAGCCCAATCCCGCCGGGACAGGGCTTTTACGAGCAGTACTTC. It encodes CASSPIPPGQGFYEQYF.

Here the CDR3 reads CASSRDSGRGAYEQYF. For the CDR3, the DNA is TGTGCCAGCAGCCGTGACAGCGGGAGAGGGGCCTACGAGCAGTACTTC. The J gene is TRBJ2-7, the V gene TRBV7-9; 8 bases line up with TRBD2. Trimming at V came to 5 bases and at J to 2 bases, leaving 11 bases not matched to a gene. Germline V gene data show CDR1 as SEHNR and CDR2 as FQNEAQ (reference sequence). The CDR3 has 16 amino acids.

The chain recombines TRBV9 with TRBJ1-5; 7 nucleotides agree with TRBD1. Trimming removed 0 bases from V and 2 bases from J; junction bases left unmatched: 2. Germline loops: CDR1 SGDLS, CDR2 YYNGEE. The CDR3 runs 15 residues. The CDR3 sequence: CASSVGTGGNQPQHF. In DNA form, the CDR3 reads TGTGCCAGCAGCGTAGGTACAGGGGGCAATCAGCCCCAGCATTTT.

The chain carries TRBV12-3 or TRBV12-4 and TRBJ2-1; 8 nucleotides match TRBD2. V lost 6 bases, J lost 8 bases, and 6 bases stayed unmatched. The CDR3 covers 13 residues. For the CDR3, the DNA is TGTGCCAGCAGGGGACTAGGTCGGGATGAGCAGTTCTTC. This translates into CASRGLGRDEQFF.

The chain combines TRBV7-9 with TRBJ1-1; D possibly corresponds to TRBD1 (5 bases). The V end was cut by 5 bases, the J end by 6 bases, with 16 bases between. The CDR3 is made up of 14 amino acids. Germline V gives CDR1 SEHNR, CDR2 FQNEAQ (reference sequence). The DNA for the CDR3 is TGTGCCAGCAGCCCACCGGGACGGGGCGCTGAAGCTTTCTTT. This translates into CASSPPGRGAEAFF.

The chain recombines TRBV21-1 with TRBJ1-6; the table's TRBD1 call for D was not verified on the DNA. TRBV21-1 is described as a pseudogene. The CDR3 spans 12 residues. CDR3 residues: CASSTRTHRPHF. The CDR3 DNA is TGTGCCAGCAGCACCCGGACACATCGCCCCCACTTT.

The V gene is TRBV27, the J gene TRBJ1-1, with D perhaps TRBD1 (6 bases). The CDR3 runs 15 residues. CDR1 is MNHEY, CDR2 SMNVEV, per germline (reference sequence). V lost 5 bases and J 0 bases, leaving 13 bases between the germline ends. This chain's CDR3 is CASSTGQTMNTEAFF. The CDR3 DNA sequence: TGTGCCAGCAGTACCGGACAGACCATGAACACTGAAGCTTTCTTT.

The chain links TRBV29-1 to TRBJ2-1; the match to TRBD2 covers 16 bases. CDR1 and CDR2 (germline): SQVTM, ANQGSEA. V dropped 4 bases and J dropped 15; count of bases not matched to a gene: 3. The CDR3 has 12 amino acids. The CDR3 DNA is TGCAGCGTTGGGGGACTAGCGGGAGGGCGGTTCTTC. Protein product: CSVGGLAGGRFF.

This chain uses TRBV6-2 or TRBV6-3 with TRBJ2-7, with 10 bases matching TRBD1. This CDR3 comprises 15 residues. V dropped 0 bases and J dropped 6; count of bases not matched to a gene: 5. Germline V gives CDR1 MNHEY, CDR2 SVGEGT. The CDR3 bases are TGTGCCAGCAGTTACTCCGGGACAGGGGTCGGCGAGCAGTACTTC. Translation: CASSYSGTGVGEQYF.

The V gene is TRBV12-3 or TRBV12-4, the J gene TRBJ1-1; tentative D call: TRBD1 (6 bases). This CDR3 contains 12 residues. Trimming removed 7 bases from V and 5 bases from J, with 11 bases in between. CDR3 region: CASTLTGTEAFF. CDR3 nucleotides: TGTGCCAGCACGCTAACAGGGACTGAAGCTTTCTTT.

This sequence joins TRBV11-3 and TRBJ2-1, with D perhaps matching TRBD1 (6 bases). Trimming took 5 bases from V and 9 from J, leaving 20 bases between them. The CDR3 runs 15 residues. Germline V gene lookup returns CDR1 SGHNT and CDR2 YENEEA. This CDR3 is CASSLGGGGAGEQFF. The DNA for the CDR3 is TGTGCCAGCAGCCTAGGGGGTGGGGGCGCCGGTGAGCAGTTCTTC. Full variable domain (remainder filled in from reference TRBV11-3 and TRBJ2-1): EAGVVQSPRYKIIEKKQPVAFWCNPISGHNTLYWYLQNLGQGPELLIRYENEEAVDDSQLPKDRFSAERLKGVDSTLKIQPAELGDSAVYLCASSLGGGGAGEQFFGPGTRLTVL.

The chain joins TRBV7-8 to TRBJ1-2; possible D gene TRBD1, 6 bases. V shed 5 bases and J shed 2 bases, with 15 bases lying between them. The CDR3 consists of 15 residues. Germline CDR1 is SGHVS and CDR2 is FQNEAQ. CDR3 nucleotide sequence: TGTGCCAGCAGCAAAACCCAGGGGTTCAACTATGGCTACACCTTC. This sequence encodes CASSKTQGFNYGYTF. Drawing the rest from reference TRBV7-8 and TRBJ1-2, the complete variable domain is GAGVSQSPRYKVAKRGQDVALRCDPISGHVSLFWYQQALGQGPEFLTYFQNEAQLDKSGLPSDRFFAERPEGSVSTLKIQRTQQEDSAVYLCASSKTQGFNYGYTFGSGTRLTVV.

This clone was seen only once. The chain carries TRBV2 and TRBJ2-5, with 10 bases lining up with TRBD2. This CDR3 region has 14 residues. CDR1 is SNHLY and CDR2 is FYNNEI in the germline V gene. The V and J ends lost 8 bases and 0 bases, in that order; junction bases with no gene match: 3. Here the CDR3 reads CASAGTSDQETQYF. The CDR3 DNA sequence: TGTGCCAGCGCCGGGACTAGCGACCAAGAGACCCAGTACTTC.

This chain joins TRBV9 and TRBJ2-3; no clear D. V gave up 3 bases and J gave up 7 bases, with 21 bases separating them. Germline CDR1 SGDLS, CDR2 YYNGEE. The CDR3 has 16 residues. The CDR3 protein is CASSDGSPHHLNTQYF. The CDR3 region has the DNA TGTGCCAGCAGCGATGGGTCTCCCCACCACCTAAATACGCAGTATTTT.

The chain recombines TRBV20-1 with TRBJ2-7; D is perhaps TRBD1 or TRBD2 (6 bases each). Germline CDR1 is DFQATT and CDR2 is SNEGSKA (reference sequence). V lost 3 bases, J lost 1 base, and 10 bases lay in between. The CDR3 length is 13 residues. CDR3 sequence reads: CSASTGRSYEQYF. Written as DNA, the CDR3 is TGCAGTGCTAGTACAGGGAGGTCCTACGAGCAGTACTTC.

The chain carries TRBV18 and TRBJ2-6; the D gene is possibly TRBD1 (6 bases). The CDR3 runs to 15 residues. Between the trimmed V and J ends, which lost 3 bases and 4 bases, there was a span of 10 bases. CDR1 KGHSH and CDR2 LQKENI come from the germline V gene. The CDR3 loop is CASSPPGVGANVLTF. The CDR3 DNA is TGTGCCAGCTCACCCCCAGGGGTCGGGGCCAACGTCCTGACTTTC.

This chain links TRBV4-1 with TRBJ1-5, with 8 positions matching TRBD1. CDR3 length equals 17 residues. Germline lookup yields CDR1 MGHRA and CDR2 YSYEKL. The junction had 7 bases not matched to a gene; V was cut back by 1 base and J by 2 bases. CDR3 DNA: TGCGCCAGCAGCCAAGGAATAACAGGGGGAGGCAATCAGCCCCAGCATTTT. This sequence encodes CASSQGITGGGNQPQHF.

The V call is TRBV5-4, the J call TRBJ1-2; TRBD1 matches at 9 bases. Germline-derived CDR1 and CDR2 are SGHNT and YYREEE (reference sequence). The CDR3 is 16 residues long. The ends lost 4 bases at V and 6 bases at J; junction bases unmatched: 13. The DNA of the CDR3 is TGTGCCAGCAGCCGGCCCACGGGACAGGGAATCAATGGCTACACCTTC. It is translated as CASSRPTGQGINGYTF.

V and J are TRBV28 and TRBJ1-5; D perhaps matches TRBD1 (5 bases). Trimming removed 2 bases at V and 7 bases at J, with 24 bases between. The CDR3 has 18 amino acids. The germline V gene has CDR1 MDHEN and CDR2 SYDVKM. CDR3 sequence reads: CASSLGGTGLGGRQPQHF. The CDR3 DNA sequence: TGTGCCAGCAGTTTAGGAGGCACGGGCCTCGGGGGAAGACAGCCCCAGCATTTT.

The CDR3 region is CAIGNGQGGNTIYF. The CDR3 nucleotides are TGTGCCATCGGCAACGGACAGGGTGGAAACACCATATATTTT. The J gene is TRBJ1-3, the V gene TRBV10-3; 8 positions match TRBD1. From germline, CDR1 is ENHRY and CDR2 SYGVKD. The CDR3 is made up of 14 amino acids. V dropped 8 bases and J dropped 3; count of bases not matched to a gene: 6.

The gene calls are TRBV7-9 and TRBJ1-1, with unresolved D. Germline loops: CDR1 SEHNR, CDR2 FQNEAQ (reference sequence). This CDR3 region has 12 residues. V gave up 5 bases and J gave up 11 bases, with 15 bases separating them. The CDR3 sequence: CASSPDPLGAFF. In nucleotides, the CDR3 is TGTGCCAGCAGCCCGGACCCCCTTGGGGCTTTCTTT.

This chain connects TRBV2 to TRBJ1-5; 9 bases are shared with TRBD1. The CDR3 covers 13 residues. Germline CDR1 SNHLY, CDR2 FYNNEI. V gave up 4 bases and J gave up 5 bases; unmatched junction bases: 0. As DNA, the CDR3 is TGTGCCAGCAGTGGGACAGGGGATCAGCCCCAGCATTTT. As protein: CASSGTGDQPQHF.

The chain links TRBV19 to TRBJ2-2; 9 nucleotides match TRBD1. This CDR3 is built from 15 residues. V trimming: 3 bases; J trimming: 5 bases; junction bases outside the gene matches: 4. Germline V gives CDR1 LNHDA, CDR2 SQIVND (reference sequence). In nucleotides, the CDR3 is TGTGCCAGTAGTATTACAGGGGGCAAGACCGGGGAGCTGTTTTTT. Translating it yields CASSITGGKTGELFF.

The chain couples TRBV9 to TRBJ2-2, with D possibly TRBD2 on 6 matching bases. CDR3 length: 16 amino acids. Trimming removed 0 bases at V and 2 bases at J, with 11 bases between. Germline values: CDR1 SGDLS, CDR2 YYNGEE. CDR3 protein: CASSVEGGTNTGELFF. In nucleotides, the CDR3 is TGTGCCAGCAGCGTAGAGGGCGGGACTAACACCGGGGAGCTGTTTTTT.